The source of this TCR beta chain is a study of blood T cell repertoires in COVID-19 (TCRdb year 2020). Regarding the research as a whole: Samples from collaborators originated in the United States, Italy and Spain and spanned both the acute and convalescent phases of COVID-19. Samples came from the ongoing ImmuneRACE study (first 160 participants) plus 1,254 subjects from 6 global collaborators. Deeply sampled blood TCRbeta repertoires from subjects exposed to, actively infected with, or recovered from COVID-19 were included in the dataset. A freely available public database, intended as a resource for researchers studying the immune response to SARS-CoV-2, is where the repertoires were released. Where available, HLA class I and class II types were taken from metadata supplied by the sample provider and were not determined by assay-based typing. The sample metadata nearly always contained a de-identified subject ID, COVID-19 status, age in years and sex. The material from the prospective study consisted of cDNA or gDNA derived from T cells, B-cell-depleted T cells, or PBMCs. What the authors observed across the whole study: The amount of clinical and demographic metadata varied by source and participant and was provided uncurated.

Its CDR3 holds 15 amino acids, cysteine through phenylalanine. Only the CDR3 region is kept as DNA, spanning 45 bases read in frame from base 1. A distance of 12 bases separates the germline ends of V and J, which lose 4 bases and 0 bases respectively. Reading the germline V gene (reference sequence) gives CDR1 LGHDT and CDR2 YNNKEL. Collaborating institutions collected whole blood in K2EDTA tubes following their own protocols. For TCRbeta analysis, collaborators shipped samples as frozen whole blood, isolated PBMCs, or DNA extracted from either of those sample types. TCRbeta CDR3 regions were amplified from genomic DNA by means of the immunoSEQ Assay, a bias-controlled multiplex PCR. As for how the authors treated the data: The number of nucleated cells in each sample was estimated by amplification of reference gene primers within the assay. To quantify the absolute abundance of each unique TCRbeta CDR3 rearrangement, sequence reads were collapsed and filtered. For each sample, productive Simpson clonality was calculated as the square root of Simpson's diversity index over productive rearrangements. Here the immuneACCESS table is served through TCRdb, limited to in-frame sequences with V and J called. Missing clones are a known gap in these copies; in checked studies unresolved V genes cover under half, and the rest lacks a known reason. The DNA was the basis for D and trimming; V, J and clone size are from that table. The sample contains fewer than 150,000 clones, roughly 86% of them found a single time. The top ten clonotypes cover 9.5% to 15% of the sample.

A note on this clone: Its antigen remains undetermined. No base quality values were provided; no much bigger clone lies one nucleotide off.

The chain links TRBV3-1 (or the pseudogene TRBV3-2) with TRBJ1-2, with the D gene uncertain. The sequenced sample consisted of peripheral blood. The origin of this receptor is a human donor in a cohort sampled during active COVID-19. The CDR3 is CASSLSSLPNYGYTF. The nucleotide sequence reads as follows: TGTGCCAGCAGCCTTTCCTCCCTACCTAACTATGGCTACACCTTC.